Below, 27 T cell receptor beta chains from the same sample are listed, as sequenced in a study of T cells in narcolepsy (dated by TCRdb to 2017 to 2018). Receptors were amplified or captured by the immunoSEQ multiplex PCR assay. The source is immuneACCESS, and TCRdb retained only in-frame sequences with V and J called. Part of the clones is not carried over; for the studies checked, unresolved V genes explain less than half of this, and the remainder is unexplained. The sample profile shows more than 20,000 clones; 85% of them were found once. Together, the top ten hold 10% to 13% of the sample. The specimen sequenced was memory (CD45RA-) CD4+ T cells from blood. What this sample's cell subset or site label stands for: memory T cells sorted ex vivo from peripheral blood. The receptors originated from a human donor in good health.

V gene TRBV20-1 combines with J gene TRBJ2-1; D is uncertain. Trimming pared 1 base from V and 7 bases from J, leaving 5 bases between. The CDR3 contains 11 residues. Germline V gives CDR1 DFQATT, CDR2 SNEGSKA (reference sequence). CDR3 protein: CSARVKNEQFF. CDR3 in DNA: TGCAGTGCTAGAGTTAAAAATGAGCAGTTCTTC.

The V call is TRBV16, the J call TRBJ1-1, with D possibly TRBD1 on 6 matching bases. The V end lost 2 bases, the J end lost 6 bases, and 10 bases lay between the germline ends. This CDR3 comprises 13 residues. Germline V gene lookup returns CDR1 KGHSY and CDR2 FQNENV. The DNA of the CDR3 is TGTGCCAGCAGCCAACAGAGGGGGGCTGAAGCTTTCTTT. This encodes CASSQQRGAEAFF.

The chain carries TRBV7-2 and TRBJ1-1; D is perhaps TRBD1 (5 bases). Germline V CDR1 and CDR2: SGHTA, FQGNSA. The CDR3 runs 14 residues. V was clipped by 5 bases and J by 3 bases, with 13 bases between them. The DNA for the CDR3 is TGTGCCAGCAGCCGATTCAGGGTGGACACTGAAGCTTTCTTT. Protein sequence: CASSRFRVDTEAFF.

The J gene is TRBJ2-5, the V gene TRBV11-2, with 8 nucleotides matching TRBD2. This CDR3 is built from 15 residues. With V trimmed by 2 bases and J by 3 bases, 5 bases remained unmatched. Per germline, CDR1 SGHAT and CDR2 FQNNGV. DNA of the CDR3: TGTGCCAGCAGCTTACTTCGACTAGCGAAAGAGACCCAGTACTTC. Residues: CASSLLRLAKETQYF.

The CDR3 protein is CASSFLTFDTSNQPQHF. Here the CDR3 DNA reads TGTGCCAGCAGTTTCCTGACCTTCGATACAAGCAATCAGCCCCAGCATTTT. V gene TRBV28 combines with J gene TRBJ1-5; no firm D call. The CDR3 is 17 amino acids. The germline V gene has CDR1 MDHEN and CDR2 SYDVKM. V was cut by 3 bases and J by 1 base, with 16 bases left in between.

This clone was recorded once. J is TRBJ2-1 and V is TRBV6-5; D is ambiguous. V lost 7 bases to trimming and J lost 8 bases, with 15 bases between them. Germline V gene sequence: CDR1 MNHEY, CDR2 SVGAGI. CDR3 length: 13 residues. The CDR3 bases are TGTGCCAGCATGAAAGGCCCATCGGATGAGCAGTTCTTC. Its protein is CASMKGPSDEQFF.

The chain uses TRBV10-3 and TRBJ1-1; 10 bases align to TRBD1. The CDR3 extends over 15 amino acids. Germline V gene lookup returns CDR1 ENHRY and CDR2 SYGVKD. After removal of 1 base from V and 5 bases from J, the junction contained 4 bases not matched to a gene. CDR3 coding DNA: TGTGCCATCAGTGAGTTCGGGACAGGGGAAACTGAAGCTTTCTTT. As protein: CAISEFGTGETEAFF.

The chain joins TRBV5-4 to TRBJ2-5; 9 bases agree with TRBD2. The CDR3 consists of 16 residues. Trimming at V came to 3 bases and at J to 1 base, leaving 7 bases not matched to a gene. The germline V gene has CDR1 SGHNT and CDR2 YYREEE (reference sequence). The DNA for the CDR3 is TGTGCCAGCAGCTCGGAGACTAGCGGAGGCCAAGAGACCCAGTACTTC. Translated: CASSSETSGGQETQYF.

CDR3 in amino acids: CASSPGTLLYEQYF. CDR3 nucleotides: TGTGCCAGCAGTCCCGGGACCCTCCTTTACGAGCAGTACTTC. This rearrangement joins TRBV13 to TRBJ2-7, with D possibly called TRBD1 or TRBD2 (5 bases each). The V and J ends lost 6 bases and 4 bases respectively, with 16 bases between them. The V gene's germline CDR1 is PRHDT and CDR2 FYEKMQ (reference sequence). There are 14 residues in the CDR3.

The chain employs TRBV7-2 and TRBJ1-5, with 7 bases matching TRBD1. This CDR3 has 14 amino acids. V shed 5 bases, J shed 4 bases, and the junction held 5 bases outside the gene matches. Germline values: CDR1 SGHTA, CDR2 FQGNSA. CDR3 in amino acids: CASSAPGQNQPQHF. The CDR3, as DNA: TGTGCCAGCAGCGCCCCGGGACAGAATCAGCCCCAGCATTTT.

This chain links TRBV7-6 with TRBJ2-1, with 9 nucleotides matching TRBD1. CDR3 length equals 16 residues. Germline V lookup: CDR1 SGHVS, CDR2 FNYEAQ. The V and J ends lost 2 bases and 8 bases, in that order; junction bases with no gene match: 10. CDR3 nucleotides: TGTGCCAGCAGCTTATCCTGGGACAGGGATCGGGATGAGCAGTTCTTC. Its protein is CASSLSWDRDRDEQFF.

In this sample, this clone turned up once. The chain uses TRBV5-1 and TRBJ2-3, with 8 bases fitting TRBD1. The CDR3 contains 17 residues. V lost 3 bases, J lost 6 bases, and 15 bases stayed unmatched. The germline gives CDR1 SGHRS, CDR2 YFSETQ. The CDR3 reads CASSSPGQGLLMDTQYF. In nucleotides, the CDR3 is TGCGCCAGCAGCTCCCCCGGACAGGGTTTACTTATGGATACGCAGTATTTT.

The chain uses TRBV5-1 and TRBJ2-1; D remains unclear. Germline assignment: CDR1 SGHRS and CDR2 YFSETQ. Trimming stripped 0 bases from V and 7 bases from J, with 5 bases between. The CDR3 runs to 12 residues. CDR3 residues: CASSLVSNEQFF. In DNA, the CDR3 is TGCGCCAGCAGCTTGGTGTCGAATGAGCAGTTCTTC.

V and J are TRBV18 and TRBJ2-7, with TRBD2 as a possible D gene (6 bases). Germline-derived CDR1 and CDR2 are KGHSH and LQKENI. CDR3 size: 14 residues. The ends were cut back, 6 bases at V and 4 bases at J, with 16 bases in the middle. The CDR3 loop is CASSPKTGEYEQYF. The CDR3 nucleotides read TGTGCCAGCTCCCCGAAGACGGGAGAATACGAGCAGTACTTC.

The chain recombines TRBV6-5 with TRBJ2-2; 10 bases match TRBD2. The CDR3 is 16 amino acids. V shed 2 bases, J shed 6 bases, and the junction held 6 bases outside the gene matches. Looked up from germline, CDR1 is MNHEY and CDR2 is SVGAGI. The CDR3 region has the DNA TGTGCCAGCAGTTACGGGAGCGGGAGGGTTCCCGGGGAGCTGTTTTTT. It codes for CASSYGSGRVPGELFF.

This rearrangement joins TRBV6-1 to TRBJ2-1; D may be TRBD2 (6 bases). CDR1 is MNHNS, CDR2 SASEGT, per germline. This CDR3 has 14 residues. Trimming removed 6 bases at V and 4 bases at J, with 13 bases between. The chain's CDR3 is CASRVGGPYNEQFF. CDR3 nucleotides: TGTGCCAGCAGGGTGGGAGGACCTTACAATGAGCAGTTCTTC.

This clone occurred once. The chain has TRBV11-2 and TRBJ2-1; possible D gene TRBD2, 6 bases. V gave up 2 bases and J gave up 7 bases, with 15 bases separating them. This CDR3 comprises 15 residues. The germline CDR1 and CDR2 sequences are SGHAT and FQNNGV. CDR3 protein: CASSLKTGVGNEQFF. The CDR3 DNA follows: TGTGCCAGCAGCTTAAAGACGGGAGTGGGAAATGAGCAGTTCTTC.

V is TRBV6-5 and J is TRBJ1-1, with D perhaps matching TRBD1 (5 bases). Between the trimmed V and J ends, which lost 6 bases and 0 bases, there was a span of 11 bases. This CDR3 has 14 amino acids. Germline CDR1 reads MNHEY; CDR2 reads SVGAGI. The CDR3 DNA is TGTGCCAGCAGCCAGAGACAGCTGAACACTGAAGCTTTCTTT. Amino acid sequence: CASSQRQLNTEAFF.

This sequence joins TRBV28 and TRBJ2-7, with 10 nucleotides matching TRBD2. The CDR3 loop spans 13 amino acids. V trimming: 4 bases; J trimming: 3 bases; junction bases outside the gene matches: 0. Per germline, CDR1 MDHEN and CDR2 SYDVKM. The DNA of the CDR3 is TGTGCCAGCAGTTGGACTAGCGGCTACGAGCAGTACTTC. Its protein product is CASSWTSGYEQYF.

This chain links TRBV10-3 with TRBJ2-5, with 9 bases that match TRBD1. V lost 10 bases, J lost 4 bases, and 7 bases stayed unmatched. CDR3 length: 13 amino acids. The V gene's germline CDR1 is ENHRY and CDR2 SYGVKD. The CDR3 DNA reads TGTGCCACCAAACAGGGGGCGGGAGAGACCCAGTACTTC. Its protein is CATKQGAGETQYF.

V and J are TRBV6-1 and TRBJ2-5, with 9 bases matching TRBD2. The CDR3 runs to 12 residues. CDR1 is MNHNS and CDR2 is SASEGT in the germline V gene. Losses at the gene ends were 8 bases for V and 9 bases for J; bases not matched to a gene: 7. The CDR3 DNA reads as TGTGCCAGCGGTTTAGCGGGAGTGGCCCAGTACTTC. Protein product: CASGLAGVAQYF.

The chain has TRBV9 and TRBJ2-1, with 9 bases identical to TRBD2. This CDR3 region has 19 residues. Germline V lookup: CDR1 SGDLS, CDR2 YYNGEE. V was pared by 2 bases and J by 0 bases, with 12 bases of the junction left unmatched. CDR3 sequence reads: CASSVSPLAGRSSYNEQFF. The CDR3 nucleotides are TGTGCCAGCAGCGTCTCCCCGCTAGCGGGGAGGAGCTCCTACAATGAGCAGTTCTTC.

This clone appeared a few times. This rearrangement joins TRBV6-5 to TRBJ2-7; TRBD1 aligns across 8 bases. The CDR3 runs to 14 residues. CDR1 MNHEY and CDR2 SVGAGI come from the germline V gene. J gave up 3 bases and V 5 bases, and 6 bases lay outside the gene matches. CDR3 sequence reads: CASSGGQGSYEQYF. The CDR3 bases are TGTGCCAGCAGTGGCGGACAGGGTAGCTACGAGCAGTACTTC.

This chain connects TRBV11-2 to TRBJ1-1; D is perhaps TRBD1 (5 bases). This CDR3 is built from 15 residues. V was shortened by 5 bases and J by 1 base, with 14 bases between the two germline ends. The germline gives CDR1 SGHAT, CDR2 FQNNGV. DNA of the CDR3: TGTGCCAGCAGCCCCCTGATGGGGCAGAACACTGAAGCTTTCTTT. Its protein product is CASSPLMGQNTEAFF.

The rearrangement uses TRBV6-1 and TRBJ2-7; TRBD1 might be the D (7 bases). Trimming pared 6 bases from V and 0 bases from J, leaving 12 bases between. CDR3 length equals 14 residues. Germline V gene lookup returns CDR1 MNHNS and CDR2 SASEGT. CDR3 sequence: CASRRQGGSYEQYF. The DNA of the CDR3 is TGTGCCAGCAGGAGACAGGGAGGCTCCTACGAGCAGTACTTC.

This clone was seen only once. The rearrangement uses TRBV2 and TRBJ1-2; D perhaps matches TRBD1 (6 bases). Deletions cut 7 bases from V and 0 bases from J, with 9 bases between. Germline CDR1 is SNHLY and CDR2 is FYNNEI. The CDR3 extends over 13 amino acids. The CDR3 here is CASNRDPNYGYTF. The CDR3, as DNA: TGTGCCAGCAACAGGGACCCTAACTATGGCTACACCTTC.

The V gene is TRBV29-1, the J gene TRBJ2-2, with D possibly being TRBD2 (5 bases). This CDR3 has 14 amino acids. CDR1 is SQVTM, CDR2 ANQGSEA, per germline. The V end lost 4 bases, the J end lost 4 bases, and 13 bases lay between the germline ends. CDR3 nucleotides: TGCAGCGTTGCTGCGAGGGTGGGCACCGGGGAGCTGTTTTTT. It is translated as CSVAARVGTGELFF.